This T cell receptor beta chain was profiled in a study of shared clonotypes between healthy human individuals. Evenly divided among several immunoSEQ plates was the genomic DNA of each subset. The protocol was immunoSEQ multiplex PCR, while the TCRdb copy is restricted to in-frame clones and leaves out a portion. The data hold about 820,000 clones, with nearly 95% observed a single time. The CDR3 contains 14 residues. The germline CDR1 and CDR2 sequences are MDHEN and SYDVKM. V trimming: 3 bases; J trimming: 6 bases; junction bases outside the gene matches: 7. About this clone itself: Its cognate antigen is unknown.

Positive CCR7 selection of CD45RO-negative cells yielded the naive CD8 cells, and terminally differentiated effector memory CD45RA+ cells were excluded. All donors qualified as healthy HIV-negative adults and had experienced no recent acute infections or vaccinations. Study-wide points: Naive CD4 clonotypes were shared across a few donors at 5% to 6%. Across subsets, estimated richness was generally greater for naive than for memory populations.

Sequencing was performed on naive CD8+ T cells sorted from blood. This TCR was sampled from a man aged 25 to 45 in good health. The chain is built from TRBV28 and TRBJ2-7, with 8 bases that match TRBD2. CDR3 region: CASSFSGGPTEQYF. DNA for the CDR3: TGTGCCAGCAGTTTCTCGGGAGGGCCTACCGAGCAGTACTTC.